This paragraph covers one T cell receptor (beta chain) sequence. Its antigen is unidentified. This entry belongs to a study of cytomegalovirus exposure and HLA in healthy donors. Study-level results: Cytomegalovirus-associated status was assigned to about 180 TCR beta chains.

PCR used 60 Vbeta primers and 13 Jbeta primers. TCRdb keeps only in-frame clones here, not all; method: immunoSEQ multiplex PCR. The data hold around 94,000 clones, with 81% observed a single time. V lost 1 base, J lost 9 bases, and 10 bases lay in between. Germline CDR1 is LNHDA and CDR2 is SQIVND (reference sequence). The CDR3 runs to 13 residues. This TCR came from a human donor in good health. Sequenced material: PBMCs. V is TRBV19 and J is TRBJ2-1, with a weak D call TRBD2 (5 bases). The CDR3 loop is CASSIAGGGEQFF. The CDR3 DNA sequence: TGTGCCAGTAGTATAGCCGGTGGAGGTGAGCAGTTCTTC. The whole variable domain, filled in from reference TRBV19 and TRBJ2-1, reads DGGITQSPKYLFRKEGQNVTLSCEQNLNHDAMYWYRQDPGQGLRLIYYSQIVNDFQKGDIAEGYSVSREKKESFPLTVTSAQKNPTAFYLCASSIAGGGEQFFGPGTRLTVL.